Listed below are T cell receptor beta chains from one sample, sequenced in a study of technical replicates of blood from several donors. The repertoire was sequenced with immunoSEQ multiplex PCR; TCRdb's copy has only in-frame clones and lacks some. In the table there are 95,000 or so clones, approximately 96% of which are singletons. The sequencing input was T cells isolated from PBMCs. The receptors come from a human donor in good health. Both conserved end residues are part of each CDR3. The D gene is left open where the match is weak. A clone size is listed for some rows: how often the clone was seen (once, few, many), or a class if it is expanded.

TGTGCCAGCAGCCCGCAACTAGACGGGGAGCAGTTCTTC	CASSPQLDGEQFF	.	TRBV7-3	TRBJ2-1	.
TGTGCCAGCAGCATACCGGGACGCTGGACTAGCGGGAACAACAATGAGCAGTTCTTC	CASSIPGRWTSGNNNEQFF	TRBD2	TRBV5-6	TRBJ2-1	.
TGTGCCAGCGGACAGGGGAACACCGGGGAGCTGTTTTTT	CASGQGNTGELFF	TRBD1	TRBV6-4	TRBJ2-2	.
TGTGCCAGCAGCCGGGACAGCTCTGGAAACACCATATATTTT	CASSRDSSGNTIYF	TRBD1	TRBV9	TRBJ1-3	.
TGTGCCAGCAGTCCTGGGGGGGACAGGGAGTTGTTTGGCTACACCTTC	CASSPGGDRELFGYTF	TRBD1	TRBV27	TRBJ1-2	.
TGCAGTGCTATTTCGGGTTATGGCTACACCTTC	CSAISGYGYTF	.	TRBV20-1	TRBJ1-2	.
TGTGCCAGCAGTAGCAGGACTAGCGGGATCCAAGAGACCCAGTACTTC	CASSSRTSGIQETQYF	TRBD2	TRBV27	TRBJ2-5	.
TGTGCCAGCAGCGTTGGTGGCGGGATGGGCAATGAGCAGTTCTTC	CASSVGGGMGNEQFF	.	TRBV9	TRBJ2-1	once
TGTGCCAGCAGTTCCCCGGGACAGGGGACTAGGGATCAGCCCCAGCATTTT	CASSSPGQGTRDQPQHF	TRBD1	TRBV28	TRBJ1-5	.
TGTGCCAGCAGTTTGGGGGGACCCTACGAGCAGTACTTC	CASSLGGPYEQYF	.	TRBV27	TRBJ2-7	.
TGCGCCAGCAGCTTGGACCCGACAGCGGGCTACACCTTC	CASSLDPTAGYTF	.	TRBV5-1	TRBJ1-2	.
TGTGCCATCAGATGGACAGATAACTATGGCTACACCTTC	CAIRWTDNYGYTF	.	TRBV10-3	TRBJ1-2	few
TGTGCCACCAGCAGAGATTGGGGGGACACTGAAGCTTTCTTT	CATSRDWGDTEAFF	.	TRBV15	TRBJ1-1	.
TGTGCCAGCAGCTTAGATCAGGGCATGAACACTGAAGCTTTCTTT	CASSLDQGMNTEAFF	.	TRBV7-9	TRBJ1-1	.
TGTGCCAGCAGTACTCCGGGACAGGGTTGGGAGCAGTACTTC	CASSTPGQGWEQYF	TRBD1	TRBV28	TRBJ2-7	.
TGTGCCAGCAGCTTGGCCGTTCTAGCGGGAGGCGACTTC	CASSLAVLAGGDF	TRBD2	TRBV5-6	TRBJ2-5	.
TGTGCCAGCAGCTTTTTTCCGACAGGGGAACTGGGATGGAACACCGGGGAGCTGTTTTTT	CASSFFPTGELGWNTGELFF	TRBD1	TRBV11-3	TRBJ2-2	.
TGTGCCAGCAGTTCCCTAGCGGGGGCCTACGAGCAGTACTTC	CASSSLAGAYEQYF	TRBD2	TRBV27	TRBJ2-7	.
TGTGCCAGCAGTGACCTTTTTTTGGCAGGGATTAACACTGAAGCTTTCTTT	CASSDLFLAGINTEAFF	.	TRBV6-1	TRBJ1-1	.
TGTGCCAGCAGCTCCGAGGGACTGTCGTATGGCTACACCTTC	CASSSEGLSYGYTF	.	TRBV11-2	TRBJ1-2	.
TGTGCCAGCAGTTTTGTAACAGGGTTAGACGAGCAGTACTTC	CASSFVTGLDEQYF	.	TRBV27	TRBJ2-7	.
TGTGCCAGCAGCGGCACAGGGATAGGTTTGGGCGAGCAGTACTTC	CASSGTGIGLGEQYF	.	TRBV9	TRBJ2-7	.
TGTGCCAGCAGGAAAGACGGAGAGTATGGCTACACCTTC	CASRKDGEYGYTF	.	TRBV6-6	TRBJ1-2	.
TGTGCCAGCAGTTCATTCCGACAGGGCAGCAATCAGCCCCAGCATTTT	CASSSFRQGSNQPQHF	TRBD1	TRBV28	TRBJ1-5	.
TGTGCCATTAGCAGGGACAGGGGTTTCTACGAGCAGTACTTC	CAISRDRGFYEQYF	TRBD1	TRBV28	TRBJ2-7	once
TGTGCCAGCAGTTCCCGTTTTACTAACTATGGCTACACCTTC	CASSSRFTNYGYTF	.	TRBV28	TRBJ1-2	once
TGCGCCAGCAGCTTGGAGAGGGGGATAAGCGAGACCCAGTACTTC	CASSLERGISETQYF	.	TRBV5-1	TRBJ2-5	.
TGTGCCAGCAGCGCCGGGACTCTAAACACCGGGGAGCTGTTTTTT	CASSAGTLNTGELFF	.	TRBV9	TRBJ2-2	.
TGCAGCGCTGGGGGGGCCCTAAAGGACACTGAAGCTTTCTTT	CSAGGALKDTEAFF	.	TRBV29-1	TRBJ1-1	.
TGTGCCAGCAAAGAGAATAACTATGGCTACACCTTC	CASKENNYGYTF	.	TRBV6-5	TRBJ1-2	.
TGTGCCAGCAGCGTAGGAGGGCGCGCGAACACCGGGGAGCTGTTTTTT	CASSVGGRANTGELFF	.	TRBV9	TRBJ2-2	.
TGTGCCAGCACTCTAGGGGCTGAACCCTACGAGCAGTACTTC	CASTLGAEPYEQYF	.	TRBV9	TRBJ2-7	.
TGTGCCAGCAGTTCATACAGGGGGCGAAGAAACACTGAAGCTTTCTTT	CASSSYRGRRNTEAFF	TRBD1	TRBV6-5	TRBJ1-1	.
TGTGCCAGCAGGCAGGGTTTATCTGGAAACACCATATATTTT	CASRQGLSGNTIYF	.	TRBV9	TRBJ1-3	.
TGTGCCAGCAGCGCGAGCCGGGAGCTCTACGAGCAGTACTTC	CASSASRELYEQYF	.	TRBV6-5	TRBJ2-7	.
TGTGCCAGCAAAACACGTAGCGGGAACACTGAAGCTTTCTTT	CASKTRSGNTEAFF	.	TRBV27	TRBJ1-1	.
TGTGCCAGCAGCGTTACTCGACTAGCGGCTAGCACAGATACGCAGTATTTT	CASSVTRLAASTDTQYF	TRBD2	TRBV9	TRBJ2-3	.
TGTGCCAGCAGCATCGACAGGGCTGTAGCCTACGAGCAGTACTTC	CASSIDRAVAYEQYF	TRBD1	TRBV7-3	TRBJ2-7	.
TGTGCCTCATGGGTGGGGACAGCGAACACTGAAGCTTTCTTT	CASWVGTANTEAFF	TRBD1	TRBV10-3	TRBJ1-1	.
TGTGCCAGCAGCTTAGGAGCGGTAATATACGAGCAGTACTTC	CASSLGAVIYEQYF	.	TRBV7-2	TRBJ2-7	.
TGTGCCAGTAGTGCCAAGGACAGGTTGGAGACCCAGTACTTC	CASSAKDRLETQYF	TRBD1	TRBV19	TRBJ2-5	.
TGTGCCAGCTCACCGAGGACAGGCACCTCTGGGGCCAACGTCCTGACTTTC	CASSPRTGTSGANVLTF	TRBD1	TRBV18	TRBJ2-6	.
TGTGCCAGCAGCCAAGATACTAGCGGGAGTTTGGCCAAAAACATTCAGTACTTC	CASSQDTSGSLAKNIQYF	TRBD2	TRBV4-2	TRBJ2-4	once
TGCGCCAGCAGCCCAAGACAGGAAGACCCCTACGAGCAGTACTTC	CASSPRQEDPYEQYF	.	TRBV5-1	TRBJ2-7	.
TGTGCCACCAGCAGAGCGCTTGGGGGGAGCTACACCTTC	CATSRALGGSYTF	.	TRBV15	TRBJ1-2	.
TGTGCCAGCAGCGCGTTTCCCTCTGGAAACACCATATATTTT	CASSAFPSGNTIYF	.	TRBV9	TRBJ1-3	.
TGCGCCAGCAGCTTGGCGCTAGCGGGAGAAGGTACGCAGTATTTT	CASSLALAGEGTQYF	TRBD2	TRBV5-1	TRBJ2-3	.
TGTGCCAGCAGCTTATTCCGAGCCCCGACAGATACGCAGTATTTT	CASSLFRAPTDTQYF	.	TRBV11-2	TRBJ2-3	.
TGTGCCAGCGCTGAACAGGGGGGTCCGGAGACCCAGTACTTC	CASAEQGGPETQYF	TRBD1	TRBV5-6	TRBJ2-5	.
TGTGCCAGCAGTTTATCGGAGTTGGACTTGAGACAGTTCTTC	CASSLSELDLRQFF	.	TRBV27	TRBJ2-1	.
TGTGCCAGCAGCTCCCGACTAGCGGGGAAGCTAGATACGCAGTATTTT	CASSSRLAGKLDTQYF	TRBD2	TRBV5-4	TRBJ2-3	once
TGTGCCAGCAGTTTAAAGCGGAACACCGGGGAGCTGTTTTTT	CASSLKRNTGELFF	.	TRBV27	TRBJ2-2	.
TGTGCCAGCAGCTCGACGGGACAAGAGACCCAGTACTTC	CASSSTGQETQYF	.	TRBV11-3	TRBJ2-5	.
TGTGCCAGCAGCGGGACTAGCCCTGAGCAGTTCTTC	CASSGTSPEQFF	TRBD2	TRBV7-8	TRBJ2-1	.
TGTGCCAGCAGTCAGCGGGGAGTGGACGAGCAGTACTTC	CASSQRGVDEQYF	TRBD2	TRBV9	TRBJ2-7	.
TGTGCCTGGAGTGTAGTACGGAGATCTAGGGAGCAGTACTTC	CAWSVVRRSREQYF	.	TRBV30	TRBJ2-7	.
TGTGCCAGCACTCTGAGAGGCGGGAGGCTTGATGAGCAGTTCTTC	CASTLRGGRLDEQFF	TRBD2	TRBV5-4	TRBJ2-1	.
TGTGCCAGCAGCTTAGCGGGAGTATCCTACAATGAGCAGTTCTTC	CASSLAGVSYNEQFF	TRBD2	TRBV7-3	TRBJ2-1	.
TGTGCCAGCAGTTTAGTGGCAGGGGGCACTGAAGCTTTCTTT	CASSLVAGGTEAFF	TRBD1	TRBV27	TRBJ1-1	.
TGTGCCAGTAGTATAGGCCTGACAGGGAAGGTCGGGTTCTTC	CASSIGLTGKVGFF	TRBD1	TRBV19	TRBJ2-1	.